These 25 T cell receptor beta chains were all obtained from the same sample, sequenced in a study of T cell changes during pregnancy in multiple sclerosis. Produced via immunoSEQ multiplex PCR; TCRdb's table is partial and in-frame only. This sample yields roughly 53,000 clones, of which 85% to 95% are seen a single time; 0.37% belongs to the top ten. Specimen: CD4+ T cells from peripheral blood mononuclear cells, collected in the second trimester of pregnancy. These receptors originate from a female donor in good health, enrolled as a control in a pregnancy study.

The rearrangement uses TRBV5-6 and TRBJ1-1; TRBD1 matches 9 bases. CDR3 length equals 13 residues. Germline CDR1 SGHDT, CDR2 YYEEEE. V shed 3 bases and J 11 bases; nucleotides not matched to a gene: 8. The DNA of the CDR3 is TGTGCCAGCAGCTCCCGGGACAGGGTCGCGGCTTTCTTT. Translated: CASSSRDRVAAFF.

In this sample, this clone turned up a few times. V is TRBV6-5 and J is TRBJ1-6; 7 positions agree with TRBD1. The CDR3 spans 13 residues. Germline trimming cut 8 bases from V and 8 bases from J; bases unmatched to any gene: 6. The germline V gene encodes CDR1 MNHEY and CDR2 SVGAGI. In nucleotides, the CDR3 is TGTGCCAGCGGCAGGGACAGCTATTCACCCCTCCACTTT. Encoded protein: CASGRDSYSPLHF.

The rearrangement uses TRBV7-3 and TRBJ2-5; D remains unclear. The CDR3 spans 13 residues. Germline-derived CDR1 and CDR2 are SGHTA and FQGTGA. V was shortened by 5 bases and J by 1 base, with 8 bases between the two germline ends. CDR3 nucleotides: TGTGCCAGCAGCGGTAGTCCCCAAGAGACCCAGTACTTC. This encodes CASSGSPQETQYF.

The CDR3 DNA is TGTGCCAGCAGCTTGGCCAAGCGGGGTGAGGAGACCCAGTACTTC. Residues: CASSLAKRGEETQYF. V gene TRBV5-4 combines with J gene TRBJ2-5, with 7 positions matching TRBD2. The V gene end was trimmed by 0 bases and the J gene end by 5 bases; junction bases not matched to a gene: 7. Looked up from germline, CDR1 is SGHNT and CDR2 is YYREEE (reference sequence). There are 15 residues in the CDR3.

This clone has just a few counts. The chain is built from TRBV7-3 and TRBJ1-1; D unclear. The CDR3 is 15 amino acids. Deletions cut 5 bases from V and 3 bases from J, with 16 bases between. CDR1 is SGHTA, CDR2 FQGTGA, per germline. The CDR3 protein is CASSPDGLPDTEAFF. The CDR3 DNA reads TGTGCCAGCAGCCCAGACGGACTCCCGGACACTGAAGCTTTCTTT.

The V call is TRBV7-2, the J call TRBJ1-6; tentative D call: TRBD1 (6 bases). CDR1 is SGHTA, CDR2 FQGNSA, per germline. The CDR3 extends over 17 amino acids. Trimming pared 4 bases from V and 7 bases from J, leaving 20 bases between. The DNA of the CDR3 is TGTGCCAGCAGCTCTTACCTACAGGGAGCTAGCAATTCACCCCTCCACTTT. Protein product: CASSSYLQGASNSPLHF.

V gene TRBV27 combines with J gene TRBJ1-2; D is unclear. Germline V gene lookup returns CDR1 MNHEY and CDR2 SMNVEV (reference sequence). This CDR3 spans 15 amino acids. V lost 2 bases, J lost 5 bases, and 15 bases lay in between. The CDR3 protein is CASSLRDQRSYGYTF. The CDR3 coding sequence is TGTGCCAGCAGTTTACGTGATCAGAGGTCGTATGGCTACACCTTC.

This rearrangement joins TRBV2 to TRBJ2-1, with TRBD1 matching over 8 bases. V lost 6 bases to trimming and J lost 8 bases; unmatched junction nucleotides: 9. This CDR3 comprises 14 residues. Per germline, CDR1 SNHLY and CDR2 FYNNEI. The CDR3 sequence: CASSADRGVDEQFF. DNA of the CDR3: TGTGCCAGCAGCGCAGACAGGGGAGTTGATGAGCAGTTCTTC.

V and J are TRBV6-5 and TRBJ1-5; D uncertain. The germline CDR1 and CDR2 sequences are MNHEY and SVGAGI. Trimming left V 4 bases short and J 2 bases short, with 12 bases between. The CDR3 is 15 amino acids. The CDR3 protein is CASSLEVGGNQPQHF. CDR3 DNA sequence: TGTGCCAGCAGTTTAGAAGTCGGTGGCAATCAGCCCCAGCATTTT.

The chain has TRBV19 and TRBJ1-3; D not resolved. This CDR3 has 15 amino acids. Looked up from germline, CDR1 is LNHDA and CDR2 is SQIVND (reference sequence). V lost 4 bases and J lost 2, with 12 bases in between. This CDR3 is CASSTLLQPGNTIYF. CDR3 sequence (DNA): TGTGCCAGTAGTACCTTATTACAGCCTGGAAACACCATATATTTT.

This clone was observed a single time. The genes are TRBV9 and TRBJ2-5; D is perhaps TRBD2 (7 bases). The V and J ends lost 0 bases and 1 base respectively, with 13 bases between them. Per germline, CDR1 SGDLS and CDR2 YYNGEE. The CDR3 extends over 16 amino acids. CDR3 amino acids: CASSVGIGGPQETQYF. The CDR3 nucleotides read TGTGCCAGCAGCGTAGGCATCGGGGGGCCCCAAGAGACCCAGTACTTC.

This clone was picked up a small number of times. This chain links TRBV2 with TRBJ1-2; 8 nucleotides match TRBD1. The CDR3 loop spans 14 amino acids. From germline, CDR1 is SNHLY and CDR2 FYNNEI. V gave up 10 bases and J gave up 2 bases; unmatched junction bases: 9. CDR3: CATSRQGLNYGYTF. The CDR3 bases are TGTGCCACCTCCCGACAGGGGCTAAACTATGGCTACACCTTC.

The chain employs TRBV6-6 and TRBJ1-2; 10 bases match TRBD1. Trimming removed 2 bases from V and 4 bases from J; junction bases left unmatched: 4. This CDR3 comprises 15 residues. Germline V gene data show CDR1 as MNHNY and CDR2 as SVGAGI (reference sequence). In DNA, the CDR3 is TGTGCCAGCAGTTACCGGGGACAGGGGAGCTATGGCTACACCTTC. Its translation: CASSYRGQGSYGYTF.

The chain carries TRBV4-3 and TRBJ2-4, with D possibly TRBD2 on 5 matching bases. Germline V gene data show CDR1 as LGHNA and CDR2 as YSLEER. V was shortened by 4 bases and J by 8 bases, with 21 bases between the two germline ends. The CDR3 has 16 amino acids. In DNA, the CDR3 is TGCGCCAGCAGCCGCTCGATTAGCGTTAACGGGGACATTCAGTACTTC. As protein: CASSRSISVNGDIQYF.

This clone has only one observation. The CDR3 DNA follows: TGTGCCATCAGTGAGATGGTGGGGGCAAGTGGCACAGATACGCAGTATTTT. Its translation is CAISEMVGASGTDTQYF. This chain connects TRBV10-3 to TRBJ2-3, with D perhaps matching TRBD1 (6 bases). CDR3 length: 17 amino acids. The germline V gene has CDR1 ENHRY and CDR2 SYGVKD. Trimming shortened V by 2 bases and J by 1 base, and 16 bases separated the two germline ends.

This chain connects TRBV9 to TRBJ2-1, with TRBD2 as a possible D gene (7 bases). V lost 3 bases, J lost 7 bases, and 17 bases lay in between. Germline assignment: CDR1 SGDLS and CDR2 YYNGEE. This CDR3 is 15 amino acids long. The CDR3 coding sequence is TGTGCCAGCAGCGAGGGGGGGGCCTTGGCAAATGAGCAGTTCTTC. Translation gives CASSEGGALANEQFF.

This clone was seen more than once but under ten times. CDR3 coding DNA: TGTGCCAGCAGCCTTTTGCCTTACGGCACTGAAGCTTTCTTT. Residues: CASSLLPYGTEAFF. This rearrangement joins TRBV9 to TRBJ1-1, with D unresolved. The CDR3 covers 14 residues. Trimming stripped 4 bases from V and 4 bases from J, with 14 bases between. In germline, CDR1 is SGDLS, CDR2 YYNGEE.

The rearrangement links TRBV11-1 to TRBJ2-3; 7 bases fit TRBD1. Germline CDR1 reads SGHAT; CDR2 reads FQDESV (reference sequence). The CDR3 totals 16 residues. Trimming removed 4 bases from V and 1 base from J; junction bases left unmatched: 8. The CDR3 nucleotides are TGTGCCAGCAGCTCACAGGGGTACGTGGGCACAGATACGCAGTATTTT. Translated: CASSSQGYVGTDTQYF.

V and J are TRBV6-6 and TRBJ1-6, with 7 bases lining up with TRBD1. The length of the CDR3 is 15 residues. Unmatched junction bases numbered 7, after V lost 4 bases and J lost 7 bases. The germline CDR1 and CDR2 sequences are MNHNY and SVGAGI (reference sequence). CDR3 residues: CASSLDRVSNSPLHF. The CDR3 bases are TGTGCCAGCAGTTTAGACAGGGTTAGCAATTCACCCCTCCACTTT.

The chain uses TRBV11-2 and TRBJ2-7; possible D gene TRBD1, 7 bases. CDR3 length: 14 residues. Germline CDR1 reads SGHAT; CDR2 reads FQNNGV. Trimming removed 1 base at V and 4 bases at J, with 11 bases between. The CDR3: CASSLGRGLYEQYF. As DNA, the CDR3 is TGTGCCAGCAGCTTAGGGAGGGGGCTGTACGAGCAGTACTTC.

The chain combines TRBV27 with TRBJ2-7, with TRBD2 identical over 15 bases. Germline assignment: CDR1 MNHEY and CDR2 SMNVEV (reference sequence). CDR3 length: 20 residues. Germline trimming cut 4 bases from V and 2 bases from J; bases unmatched to any gene: 15. The CDR3 DNA reads as TGTGCCAGCAGTTCTCGCCTCCCGGGACTAGCGGGGGGTCCGCCCTACGAGCAGTACTTC. Translated: CASSSRLPGLAGGPPYEQYF.

The rearrangement links TRBV5-4 to TRBJ1-6; D is ambiguous. Trimming removed 3 bases at V and 10 bases at J, with 17 bases between. Germline V gives CDR1 SGHNT, CDR2 YYREEE (reference sequence). The CDR3 consists of 15 residues. As DNA, the CDR3 is TGTGCCAGCAGCTCTTCGGGAGGGCTCGGGTCACCCCTCCACTTT. This translates into CASSSSGGLGSPLHF.

This chain links TRBV6-1 with TRBJ1-4, with TRBD1 as a possible D gene (6 bases). CDR1 is MNHNS and CDR2 is SASEGT in the germline V gene. Trimming left V 2 bases short and J 5 bases short, with 12 bases between. The CDR3 is 15 residues long. The CDR3 DNA is TGTGCCAGCAGTGAATTCAGGGGAGAGAATGAAAAACTGTTTTTT. It specifies CASSEFRGENEKLFF.

The chain recombines TRBV19 with TRBJ1-2; TRBD1 matches 7 bases. The CDR3 consists of 18 residues. Germline CDR1 reads LNHDA; CDR2 reads SQIVND (reference sequence). The ends lost 9 bases at V and 0 bases at J; junction bases unmatched: 19. CDR3 in amino acids: CASRSLRGTARANYGYTF. CDR3 nucleotides: TGTGCCAGCCGTTCCCTCCGCGGGACAGCCCGAGCTAACTATGGCTACACCTTC.

The chain has TRBV18 and TRBJ1-5, with TRBD1 matching 10 bases. V gave up 3 bases and J gave up 6 bases; unmatched junction bases: 11. CDR1 KGHSH and CDR2 LQKENI come from the germline V gene. This CDR3 is built from 17 residues. CDR3 in amino acids: CASSPTGGPIDVQPQHF. CDR3 nucleotide sequence: TGTGCCAGCTCACCGACAGGGGGCCCGATCGATGTTCAGCCCCAGCATTTT.